The 15 T cell receptor beta chains below all came from one sample that was sequenced in a study of blood T cell repertoires in COVID-19. TCRdb keeps only in-frame clones here, not all; method: immunoSEQ multiplex PCR. The sample holds nearly 110,000 clones, approximately 80% seen once. The sequenced sample consisted of peripheral blood. These receptors originate from a woman between 55 and 75 years old with acute or convalescent COVID-19.

The rearrangement uses TRBV11-1 and TRBJ2-1, with TRBD2 as a possible D gene (5 bases). Germline V lookup: CDR1 SGHAT, CDR2 FQDESV (reference sequence). The CDR3 is 16 residues long. V lost 1 base, J lost 4 bases, and 14 bases lay in between. The DNA of the CDR3 is TGTGCCAGCAGCTTAGGAGGGTTGAAAACTTACAATGAGCAGTTCTTC. This codes for CASSLGGLKTYNEQFF.

V and J are TRBV4-1 and TRBJ2-5; the match to TRBD1 covers 7 bases. The CDR3 contains 15 residues. Germline V gene lookup returns CDR1 MGHRA and CDR2 YSYEKL. With V trimmed by 5 bases and J by 2 bases, 8 bases remained unmatched. CDR3 residues: CASSSRQGTQETQYF. CDR3 coding DNA: TGCGCCAGCAGCTCCCGACAGGGAACTCAAGAGACCCAGTACTTC.

The chain couples TRBV5-4 to TRBJ1-2; 7 bases fit TRBD1. J was trimmed by 4 bases and V by 2 bases; bases with no gene match: 2. Germline loops: CDR1 SGHNT, CDR2 YYREEE (reference sequence). The CDR3 consists of 13 residues. The CDR3 sequence is CASSLRDSYGYTF. Here the CDR3 DNA reads TGTGCCAGCAGCTTAAGGGACAGCTATGGCTACACCTTC.

The CDR3: CSASMSRGQAGELFF. CDR3 nucleotides: TGCAGTGCTAGTATGAGCAGGGGGCAAGCCGGGGAGCTGTTTTTT. The chain carries TRBV20-1 and TRBJ2-2; 8 bases align to TRBD1. The CDR3 has 15 amino acids. Germline-derived CDR1 and CDR2 are DFQATT and SNEGSKA (reference sequence). Germline trimming cut 3 bases from V and 6 bases from J; bases unmatched to any gene: 9.

This clone appeared a single time. The V call is TRBV14, the J call TRBJ2-1; 12 positions agree with TRBD2. The junction had 8 bases not matched to a gene; V was cut back by 4 bases and J by 7 bases. Germline V CDR1 and CDR2: SGHDN, FVKESK. The CDR3 has 16 amino acids. The CDR3 loop reads CASSLLAGGPKNEQFF. In nucleotides, the CDR3 is TGTGCCAGCAGCCTCCTAGCGGGAGGGCCGAAGAATGAGCAGTTCTTC.

This clone was seen just once. The rearrangement uses TRBV27 and TRBJ2-5; 13 bases are a match to TRBD2. Germline V CDR1 and CDR2: MNHEY, SMNVEV (reference sequence). V gave up 6 bases and J gave up 5 bases; unmatched junction bases: 6. The CDR3 sequence is 15 residues long. The CDR3 reads CASSKLAGGTETQYF. In nucleotides, the CDR3 is TGTGCCAGCAGCAAACTAGCGGGAGGGACCGAGACCCAGTACTTC.

This sequence joins TRBV7-9 and TRBJ2-1; 8 bases align to TRBD2. The CDR3 sequence is 12 residues long. Per the germline V gene, CDR1 is SEHNR and CDR2 is FQNEAQ (reference sequence). As DNA, the CDR3 is TGTGCATCGGGCGGGGGGTACAATGAGCAGTTCTTC. The encoded protein is CASGGGYNEQFF.

J is TRBJ1-3 and V is TRBV4-1; D is ambiguous. V lost 6 bases to trimming and J lost 3 bases, with 15 bases between them. There are 15 residues in the CDR3. In germline, CDR1 is MGHRA, CDR2 YSYEKL. As DNA, the CDR3 is TGCGCCAGCAGTCCCTTGCCCGGGGTTGGAAACACCATATATTTT. Its translation is CASSPLPGVGNTIYF.

This clone was observed a single time. This rearrangement joins TRBV10-2 to TRBJ1-1; D possibly corresponds to TRBD1 (5 bases). The V end was cut by 6 bases, the J end by 4 bases, with 15 bases between. The CDR3 contains 14 residues. Germline V CDR1 and CDR2: WSHSY, SAAADI. As DNA, the CDR3 is TGCGCCAGCAGCCGGGGAGGGGCTACCACTGAAGCTTTCTTT. Translating gives CASSRGGATTEAFF.

V and J are TRBV3-1 (or the pseudogene TRBV3-2) and TRBJ2-7; 10 nucleotides align to TRBD2. Looked up from germline, CDR1 is LGHDT and CDR2 is YNNKEL (reference sequence). This CDR3 contains 16 residues. V was pared by 1 base and J by 4 bases, with 7 bases of the junction left unmatched. Written as DNA, the CDR3 is TGTGCCAGCAGCCAAGCCCACCTAGCGGGGGTTTACGAGCAGTACTTC. Translating gives CASSQAHLAGVYEQYF.

The chain combines TRBV5-5 with TRBJ1-1; 7 nucleotides align to TRBD1. Trimming removed 2 bases from V and 0 bases from J; junction bases left unmatched: 7. The germline CDR1 and CDR2 sequences are SGHKS and YYEKEE (reference sequence). The CDR3 is 16 residues long. The CDR3 DNA follows: TGTGCCAGCAGCTTCTCCTCCGGGACAGTGAACACTGAAGCTTTCTTT. The encoded protein is CASSFSSGTVNTEAFF.

The chain carries TRBV6-2 or TRBV6-3 and TRBJ1-2; TRBD1 is a possible D gene (5 bases). V was clipped by 0 bases and J by 8 bases, with 7 bases between them. This CDR3 contains 12 residues. The germline V gene encodes CDR1 MNHEY and CDR2 SVGEGT. For the CDR3, the DNA is TGTGCCAGCAGTTACTCGGAGGGGGGCTACACCTTC. This encodes CASSYSEGGYTF.

This clone was counted between two and nine times. CDR3 sequence reads: CASSLGLRAGGEYEQYF. The CDR3 DNA sequence: TGTGCCAGCAGCTTAGGCCTGAGGGCAGGGGGCGAGTACGAGCAGTACTTC. The J gene is TRBJ2-7, the V gene TRBV13; 8 bases match TRBD1. Germline CDR1 and CDR2: PRHDT and FYEKMQ (reference sequence). The CDR3 sequence is 17 residues long. V trimming: 0 bases; J trimming: 4 bases; junction bases outside the gene matches: 11. The whole variable domain, remainder taken from reference TRBV13 and TRBJ2-7, is AAGVIQSPRHLIKEKRETATLKCYPIPRHDTVYWYQQGPGQDPQFLISFYEKMQSDKGSIPDRFSAQQFSDYHSELNMSSLELGDSALYFCASSLGLRAGGEYEQYFGPGTRLTVT.

The V and J genes are TRBV21-1 and TRBJ2-1; TRBD1 is taken as the D call from the table, unchecked against the DNA. TRBV21-1 counts as a pseudogene. The CDR3 extends over 17 amino acids. CDR3: CASSLNKGKSSYNEQFF. The CDR3, as DNA: TGTGCCAGCAGCCTAAATAAGGGGAAGAGCTCCTACAATGAGCAGTTCTTC.

This chain links TRBV5-4 with TRBJ1-1; D perhaps matches TRBD1 (6 bases). The ends were cut back, 1 base at V and 4 bases at J, with 11 bases in the middle. The germline V gene encodes CDR1 SGHNT and CDR2 YYREEE (reference sequence). CDR3 length equals 14 residues. The CDR3 protein is CASSLQGRTTEAFF. DNA of the CDR3: TGTGCCAGCAGCTTGCAGGGGCGTACCACTGAAGCTTTCTTT.